The clone carrying this T cell receptor beta chain showed up just once. CDR1 is SGHNT, CDR2 YYREEE, per germline (reference sequence). The junction had 4 bases not matched to a gene; V was cut back by 4 bases and J by 0 bases. The CDR3 spans 15 residues. The data derive from a study of Ad26.COV2.S vaccination and SARS-CoV-2 variants. Profiled with immunoSEQ multiplex PCR; TCRdb holds only in-frame clones, not every one. The data contain roughly 700,000 clones, more than 70% of them singletons. Treatment indicated: 15 to 20 received Ad26.COV2.S at low or high dose, single or two shots; several received placebo; per-sample allocation not given. Sampling was performed 63 days after the first vaccine or placebo injection.

The chain recombines TRBV5-4 with TRBJ2-1; TRBD2 matches at 7 bases. The sequence was collected from a person between 18 and 59 years old who received the Ad26.COV2.S COVID-19 vaccine or a placebo. The source material was peripheral blood, sampled in a trial of Ad26.COV2.S vaccine versus placebo. CDR3 loop: CASSPAGSSYNEQFF. In DNA, the CDR3 is TGTGCCAGCAGCCCAGCGGGAAGCTCCTACAATGAGCAGTTCTTC.